This TCR beta chain originates from a study of CD8+ T cells in alopecia areata. J gave up 0 bases and V 6 bases, and 5 bases lay outside the gene matches. The CDR3 has 14 residues. Germline CDR1 and CDR2: SNHLY and FYNNEI. Study-wide findings and caveats: One nonresponder leaves baseline CD8+ expansion's link to response uncertain. With tofacitinib ongoing, many expanded lesional clones persisted in both scalp and blood.

Regarding this clone: Its antigen remains unidentified.

RNA was isolated and reverse transcribed to cDNA, the sequencing template. Clones were read by immunoSEQ multiplex PCR, and TCRdb kept only the in-frame ones, dropping some. The sample shows around 120,000 clones, about half of them seen only once. The treatment denotes: oral pan-JAK inhibitor, 5-10 mg twice daily. Researchers took lesional scalp punch biopsies and peripheral blood from people who were alopecia areata patients. This TCR came from a human donor with alopecia areata. The source material was CD4+ T cells sorted from blood, sampled at week 4, from a patient treated with tofacitinib. The gene calls are TRBV2 and TRBJ2-7; 7 nucleotides align to TRBD2. The CDR3 loop reads CASSSGGSSYEQYF. For the CDR3, the DNA is TGTGCCAGCAGCTCGGGAGGAAGCTCCTACGAGCAGTACTTC.